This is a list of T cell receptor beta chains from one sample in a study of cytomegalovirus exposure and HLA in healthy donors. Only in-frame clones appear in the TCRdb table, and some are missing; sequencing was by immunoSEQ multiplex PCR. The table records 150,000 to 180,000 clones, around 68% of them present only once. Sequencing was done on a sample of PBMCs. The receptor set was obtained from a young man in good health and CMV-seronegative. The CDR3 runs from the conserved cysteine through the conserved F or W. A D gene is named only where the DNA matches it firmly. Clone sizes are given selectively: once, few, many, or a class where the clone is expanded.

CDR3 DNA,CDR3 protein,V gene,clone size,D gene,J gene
TGTGCCAGCTCACCGTCGGGGGGCATGAACATTCAGTACTTC,CASSPSGGMNIQYF,TRBV18,-,-,TRBJ2-4
TGCAGCGTTGGGGGACGGGACAGGGGGCCCGAGCAGTACTTC,CSVGGRDRGPEQYF,TRBV29-1,few,TRBD1,TRBJ2-7
TGCAGCGTTGGTGAGAACTATGGCTACCCCTTC,CSVGENYGYPF,TRBV29-1,-,-,TRBJ1-2
TGTGCCATCAGTGATAAACAGCTTTCGACGGATGGCTACACCTTC,CAISDKQLSTDGYTF,TRBV10-3,once,-,TRBJ1-2
TGTGCCAGCAGTACAGGGGTGAGAAATTCACCCCTCCACTTT,CASSTGVRNSPLHF,TRBV6-6,-,TRBD1,TRBJ1-6
TGTGCCAGCAGCCCCGACAGGGGGCGCGGAACCCAGTACTTC,CASSPDRGRGTQYF,TRBV7-2,-,TRBD1,TRBJ2-5
TGCGCCAGCAGCCCCGAGGGCGGGGACCCCTATGGCTACACCTTC,CASSPEGGDPYGYTF,TRBV5-1,-,-,TRBJ1-2
TGTGCCTGGAGTGTCGGGACAGGAGACGTTGCAACTAATGAAAAACTGTTTTTT,CAWSVGTGDVATNEKLFF,TRBV30,-,TRBD1,TRBJ1-4
TGCAGCGTTGTACGGGACACCGGGGAGCTGTTTTTT,CSVVRDTGELFF,TRBV29-1,once,-,TRBJ2-2
TGTGCCAGCAGTCGGGACAGTCCCCTGAACCCTGAGCAGTTCTTC,CASSRDSPLNPEQFF,TRBV27,-,TRBD1,TRBJ2-1
TGTGCCAGCAGCCTAGGACAGGGATATAATTCACCCCTCCACTTT,CASSLGQGYNSPLHF,TRBV7-6,-,TRBD1,TRBJ1-6
TGTGCCACCCAATCCGGGACAGGGCTTTCGCGGGAAAAACTGTTTTTT,CATQSGTGLSREKLFF,TRBV2,few,TRBD1,TRBJ1-4
TGTGCCAGCAGCTTAGTTCCAGAATCCGTCGAGCAGTACTTC,CASSLVPESVEQYF,TRBV7-2,-,-,TRBJ2-7
TGTGCCACCAGCAGAGCCCTACAGGGAGAAGAGACCCAGTACTTC,CATSRALQGEETQYF,TRBV15,-,-,TRBJ2-5
TGTGCCAGCAGTTTAGGACAGGGGTGGACTGAAGCTTTCTTT,CASSLGQGWTEAFF,TRBV6-5,-,TRBD1,TRBJ1-1
TGTGCCAGCAGCTTGGAGGGGACAGGGGATTACTTTGGGACTGAAGCTTTCTTT,CASSLEGTGDYFGTEAFF,TRBV5-6,once,TRBD1,TRBJ1-1
TGTGCCACCGGGGGGGGAGGATCGGGCCAAGAGACCCAGTACTTC,CATGGGGSGQETQYF,TRBV15,-,TRBD2,TRBJ2-5
TGTGCCAGCAGTACAGGGACAGTCAATGAGCAGTTCTTC,CASSTGTVNEQFF,TRBV28,-,TRBD1,TRBJ2-1
TGTTCCAGCAGCTTATCATTTTTAGCGGGGGGCGACTCCTACGAGCAGTACTTC,CSSSLSFLAGGDSYEQYF,TRBV7-9,-,TRBD2,TRBJ2-7
TGTGCTAGTGGTTTGGTATGCAGGGTAGGAGTTCAGCCCCAGCATTTT,CASGLVCRVGVQPQHF,TRBV12-5,-,-,TRBJ1-5
TGCGCCAGCAGCCAAGGGACAGCAACTAATGAAAAACTGTTTTTT,CASSQGTATNEKLFF,TRBV4-1,-,-,TRBJ1-4
TGTGCCAGCGCGGGCGGGGCGAGCTATGGCTACACCTTC,CASAGGASYGYTF,TRBV27,-,-,TRBJ1-2
TGCGCCAGCAGCCAGAACCTAAACACCGGGGAGCTGTTTTTT,CASSQNLNTGELFF,TRBV4-1,-,-,TRBJ2-2
TGTGCCAGCAGTGACGACAGGGGAGTAGGCACCGGGGAGCTGTTTTTT,CASSDDRGVGTGELFF,TRBV6-1,-,TRBD1,TRBJ2-2
TGCAGCGTGAGGAGTTCAGTCCACGAGCAGTACTTC,CSVRSSVHEQYF,TRBV29-1,-,-,TRBJ2-7
TGTGCCAGCAGCTTAGCCGCGAGTAAGCTCTACGAGCAGTACTTC,CASSLAASKLYEQYF,TRBV7-8,once,-,TRBJ2-7
TGTGCCACCAGCAGAGGGTCGGGGAATACGCAGTATTTT,CATSRGSGNTQYF,TRBV15,-,-,TRBJ2-3
TGTGCCAGCAGTTACCGGGGGGGCGTAGATCAGCCCCAGCATTTT,CASSYRGGVDQPQHF,TRBV6-6,-,-,TRBJ1-5
TGCGCCAGCAGCCAAGATTTGTCAGGGGGCTACGAGCAGTACTTC,CASSQDLSGGYEQYF,TRBV4-3,few,TRBD1,TRBJ2-7
TGTGCCAGCAGTCCCTTATACAATGAGCAGTTCTTC,CASSPLYNEQFF,TRBV11-2,few,-,TRBJ2-1
TGTGCCAGCAGTGGACAGGGGCGACGAATCACAGATACGCAGTATTTT,CASSGQGRRITDTQYF,TRBV27,-,TRBD1,TRBJ2-3
TGTGCCAGCAGCTTTCGGACAGACACTGAAGCTTTCTTT,CASSFRTDTEAFF,TRBV5-4,-,-,TRBJ1-1
TGTGCCAGCAGCGTATCAGAGACTAGAGGGGAGACCCAGTACTTC,CASSVSETRGETQYF,TRBV9,-,-,TRBJ2-5
TGTGCCAGCAGCTTGTTTGGGGCCGGGGGTGAAAAACTGTTTTTT,CASSLFGAGGEKLFF,TRBV5-8,-,-,TRBJ1-4
TGTGCCAGCAGCTTAAGCAACAGCTACACAGATACGCAGTATTTT,CASSLSNSYTDTQYF,TRBV7-6,few,-,TRBJ2-3
TGTGCCAGCAGCCGAGGGGGGGGCCCAGATACGCAGTATTTT,CASSRGGGPDTQYF,TRBV13,-,-,TRBJ2-3
TGTGCCAGCAGCGAGGGAGATCAGCCCCAGCATTTT,CASSEGDQPQHF,TRBV5-6,-,-,TRBJ1-5
TGTGCCAGCACCCAGGGGGGTATCTATGGCTACACCTTC,CASTQGGIYGYTF,TRBV6-6,-,TRBD1,TRBJ1-2
TGTGCCAGTAGTATACGGGGAGGCACGGATACGCAGTATTTT,CASSIRGGTDTQYF,TRBV19,-,-,TRBJ2-3
TGTGCCAGCAGCTCGTCCACCGGGACAGGTTCGTACGAGCAGTACTTC,CASSSSTGTGSYEQYF,TRBV7-9,-,TRBD1,TRBJ2-7
TGTGCCAGCAGTTCACTCACTTCCACAGATACGCAGTATTTT,CASSSLTSTDTQYF,TRBV28,-,-,TRBJ2-3
TGTGCCAGCAGTGACTCTAGCGGGGGGGACACCGGGGAGCTGTTTTTT,CASSDSSGGDTGELFF,TRBV6-4,few,TRBD2,TRBJ2-2
TGCGCCAGCAGCCAGGACAGGGGCTATGGCTACCCCTTC,CASSQDRGYGYPF,TRBV4-3,once,TRBD1,TRBJ1-2
TGTGCCAGTAGACGAGACTCTGGGGCCAACGTCCTGACTTTC,CASRRDSGANVLTF,TRBV19,-,-,TRBJ2-6
TGCAGCGTGCGACAGGGGGCTGGCAATCAGCCCCAGCATTTT,CSVRQGAGNQPQHF,TRBV29-1,few,TRBD1,TRBJ1-5
TGTGCCAGCAGCTTATTCGAGCGGGGCACAGATACGCAGTATTTT,CASSLFERGTDTQYF,TRBV11-2,-,-,TRBJ2-3
TGCAGCGTTAGGGGGACAGGGTCCTACGAGCAGTACTTC,CSVRGTGSYEQYF,TRBV29-1,-,TRBD1,TRBJ2-7
TGTGCCAGCAGCCAAGATTACAGAACTAATGAAAAACTGTTTTTT,CASSQDYRTNEKLFF,TRBV4-2,-,-,TRBJ1-4
TGCGCCACTTCGGTGGACAGTCAATCACCCCTCCACTTT,CATSVDSQSPLHF,TRBV5-1,-,-,TRBJ1-6
TGTGCCAGCAGTCGGGACTTACAGAGCACCGGGGAGCTGTTTTTT,CASSRDLQSTGELFF,TRBV28,-,-,TRBJ2-2
TGTGCCAGCAGCTTGGGGGCCTTAACCGGGGAGCTGTTTTTT,CASSLGALTGELFF,TRBV5-6,-,-,TRBJ2-2
TGTGCCAGTAGTATAGGACAGCAAATAGACATTCAGTACTTC,CASSIGQQIDIQYF,TRBV19,few,-,TRBJ2-4
TGTGCCAGCAGCCCCTCGGGACAGGGGGATTCACCCCTCCACTTT,CASSPSGQGDSPLHF,TRBV5-4,-,TRBD1,TRBJ1-6
TGTGCCAGAAGCGTAGGCCAGGGACTAAATCAGCCCCAGCATTTT,CARSVGQGLNQPQHF,TRBV9,-,-,TRBJ1-5
TGTGCCAGCAGCCCCATAGCGGGGGGGCCGGGGGAGCAGTACTTC,CASSPIAGGPGEQYF,TRBV7-2,-,TRBD2,TRBJ2-7
TGTGCCAGCAGTGATTCTCGGGGTTTCGGCTACGAGCAGTACTTC,CASSDSRGFGYEQYF,TRBV6-1,few,-,TRBJ2-7
TGCGCCAGCAGCCCAGGGGGAACTAATGAAAAACTGTTTTTT,CASSPGGTNEKLFF,TRBV5-1,-,TRBD1,TRBJ1-4
TGTGCCAGCACCTCGGGACAGGGGGGAGGAGCTTTCTTT,CASTSGQGGGAFF,TRBV28,few,TRBD1,TRBJ1-1